This T cell receptor beta chain was profiled in a study of blood T cell repertoires in COVID-19 (dated by TCRdb to the early 2020s). With respect to the entire study: The collaborator samples originated in the United States, Italy and Spain and spanned the acute and convalescent phases of COVID-19. The prospective study material was composed of cDNA or gDNA derived from T cells, B-cell-depleted T cells, or PBMCs. Deeply sampled blood TCRbeta repertoires from subjects exposed to, actively infected with, or recovered from COVID-19 were included in the dataset. The repertoires were released in a freely available public database intended as a resource for research on the immune response to SARS-CoV-2. Samples were obtained from the ongoing ImmuneRACE study (first 160 participants) and from about 1,300 subjects provided by 6 global collaborators. A de-identified subject ID, COVID-19 status, age in years and sex were almost always included in the sample metadata. Where available, HLA class I and class II types were obtained from metadata supplied by the sample provider rather than from assay-based typing. What the research found in general, with its limitations: The amount of clinical and demographic metadata varied by source and participant and was provided uncurated.

A word on this clone: Its recognized antigen is unknown. One base away there is no much larger clone; base qualities are not given.

In the prospective study, participants were roughly 18 to 95 years old, resided in 25 or so geographic areas of the United States, and were enrolled through a virtual design. In the prospective study, cohorts were assigned on the basis of participant-reported clinical history obtained from a screening survey and a study questionnaire. Recovered participants in ImmuneRACE Cohort 3 were defined as having two consecutive negative NP/OP PCR tests, clearance from a healthcare professional, or resolution of symptoms. Each participant in the prospective study had whole blood, serum and a nasopharyngeal or oropharyngeal swab collected by mobile phlebotomists. Participants in the prospective study had the option to provide additional blood draws and questionnaires over a 2-month period. Prospective study blood samples were shipped either frozen or at room temperature before DNA extraction. TCRbeta CDR3 regions were amplified from genomic DNA by means of the immunoSEQ Assay, a bias-controlled multiplex PCR. In the authors' own workflow: Nucleated cell counts per sample were estimated from amplification of reference gene primers within the assay. Sequence reads were collapsed and filtered to measure the absolute abundance of every unique TCRbeta CDR3 rearrangement. For each sample, productive Simpson clonality was calculated as the square root of Simpson's diversity index across productive rearrangements. Entries here come from immuneACCESS through TCRdb and include only in-frame sequences with V and J called. Some clones fail to appear in such tables; in the studies checked, an unresolved V gene covers under half of the shortfall, and the cause of the remainder is unknown. The V and J calls and clone size are taken from that table; D and trimming were inferred from the DNA. This sample gives approximately 220,000 clones in total; roughly nine tenths of them show up just once. The ten largest make up around 2.7% of the sample.

Sequencing was carried out using PBMCs or T cells enriched from blood (not recorded which). The sequence came from a woman aged 25-40 years who had recovered from COVID-19.

The nucleotide sequence reads as follows: TGTGCCAGTAGAAATCAGGAGAACACTGAAGCTTTCTTT. The translation is CASRNQENTEAFF. Recombination connected TRBV19 to TRBJ1-1, with the identity of the D gene unclear. The CDR3 runs 13 residues from the cysteine to the phenylalanine. Kept here is only the CDR3 DNA, which spans 39 bases and is read in frame from base 1. At the junction V is shortened by 6 bases and J by 1 base, with 9 bases in between. CDR1 and CDR2 are read off the germline V gene (reference sequence) as LNHDA and SQIVND.